This T cell receptor (beta chain) was found in a study of T cell responses to AZD1222 COVID-19 vaccine. Here immunoSEQ multiplex PCR was the method, and the copy in TCRdb shows in-frame clones only, minus some. The table has around 78,000 clones, approximately 90% seen once. Concerning this clone itself: The antigen is undetermined.

Regarding the study as a whole: Rises in breadth and depth of Spike-specific TCRs came after two AZD1222 doses. AZD1222 recipients seropositive at baseline numbered only 5 to 7.

The CDR3 is 15 amino acids. The trim removed 5 bases at V and 5 bases at J, leaving 8 bases unmatched. The germline V gene has CDR1 SGHDN and CDR2 FVKESK. The chain combines TRBV14 with TRBJ2-7; 11 nucleotides match TRBD1. This receptor was identified in an adult in good health. The sequencing here drew on peripheral blood, taken on day 0 of AZD1222 vaccination. This chain's CDR3 is CASSVRTGGVDEQYF. The CDR3 DNA sequence: TGTGCCAGCAGCGTTCGGACAGGGGGCGTCGACGAGCAGTACTTC.